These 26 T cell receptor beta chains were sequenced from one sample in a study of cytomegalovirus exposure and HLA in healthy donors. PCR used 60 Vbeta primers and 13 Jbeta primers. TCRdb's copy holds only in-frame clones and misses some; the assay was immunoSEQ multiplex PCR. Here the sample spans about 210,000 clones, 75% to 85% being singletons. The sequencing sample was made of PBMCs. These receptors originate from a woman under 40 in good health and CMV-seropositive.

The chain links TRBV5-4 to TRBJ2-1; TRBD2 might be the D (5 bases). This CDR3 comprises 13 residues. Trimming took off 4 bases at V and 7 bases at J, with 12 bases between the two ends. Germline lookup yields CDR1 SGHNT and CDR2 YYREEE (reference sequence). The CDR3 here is CASSVTPGNEQFF. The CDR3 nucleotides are TGTGCCAGCAGCGTAACCCCGGGGAATGAGCAGTTCTTC.

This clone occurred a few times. This chain's CDR3 is CASSTFVTTTGDGSPLHF. The DNA of the CDR3 is TGTGCCAGTAGTACCTTCGTTACGACCACAGGGGATGGTTCACCCCTCCACTTT. The chain combines TRBV19 with TRBJ1-6, with 7 bases aligning to TRBD1. V dropped 4 bases and J dropped 9; count of bases not matched to a gene: 18. CDR1 is LNHDA, CDR2 SQIVND, per germline (reference sequence). The CDR3 spans 18 residues.

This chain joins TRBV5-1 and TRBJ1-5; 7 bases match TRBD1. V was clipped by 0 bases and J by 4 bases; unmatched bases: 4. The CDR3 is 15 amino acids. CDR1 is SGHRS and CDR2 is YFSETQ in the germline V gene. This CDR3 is CASSLAGTDNQPQHF. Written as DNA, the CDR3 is TGCGCCAGCAGCTTGGCCGGGACAGATAATCAGCCCCAGCATTTT.

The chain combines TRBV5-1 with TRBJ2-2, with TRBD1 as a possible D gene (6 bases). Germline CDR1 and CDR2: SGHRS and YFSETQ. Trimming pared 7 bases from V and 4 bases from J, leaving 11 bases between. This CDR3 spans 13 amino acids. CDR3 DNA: TGCGCCAGCCAGGTCAGGGGCACCGGGGAGCTGTTTTTT. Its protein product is CASQVRGTGELFF.

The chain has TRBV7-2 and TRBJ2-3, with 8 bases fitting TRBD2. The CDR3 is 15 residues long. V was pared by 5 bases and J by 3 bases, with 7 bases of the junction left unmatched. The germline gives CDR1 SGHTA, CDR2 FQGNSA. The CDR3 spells CASSLGGAGTDTQYF. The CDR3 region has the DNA TGTGCCAGCAGCCTCGGGGGGGCGGGGACAGATACGCAGTATTTT.

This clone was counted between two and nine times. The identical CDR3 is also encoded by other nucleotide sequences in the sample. The CDR3 is CASSLSGGTEAFF. CDR3 sequence (DNA): TGTGCCAGCAGTTTATCAGGCGGGACTGAAGCTTTCTTT. This chain uses TRBV28 with TRBJ1-1, with unresolved D. The V gene lost 1 base and the J gene lost 5 bases, with 8 bases spanning the gap. Germline V gene sequence: CDR1 MDHEN, CDR2 SYDVKM. CDR3 size: 13 residues.

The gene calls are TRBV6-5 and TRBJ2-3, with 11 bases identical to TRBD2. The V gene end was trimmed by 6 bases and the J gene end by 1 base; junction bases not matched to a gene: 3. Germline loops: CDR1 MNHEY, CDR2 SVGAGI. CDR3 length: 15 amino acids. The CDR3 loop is CASRLSGRGTDTQYF. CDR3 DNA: TGTGCCAGCAGGCTTAGCGGGAGGGGCACAGATACGCAGTATTTT.

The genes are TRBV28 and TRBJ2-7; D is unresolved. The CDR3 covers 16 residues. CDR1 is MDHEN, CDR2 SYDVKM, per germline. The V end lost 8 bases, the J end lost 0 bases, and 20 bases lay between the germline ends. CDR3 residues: CASSYGGGESSYEQYF. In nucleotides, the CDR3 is TGTGCCAGCTCCTACGGTGGCGGTGAGAGCTCCTACGAGCAGTACTTC.

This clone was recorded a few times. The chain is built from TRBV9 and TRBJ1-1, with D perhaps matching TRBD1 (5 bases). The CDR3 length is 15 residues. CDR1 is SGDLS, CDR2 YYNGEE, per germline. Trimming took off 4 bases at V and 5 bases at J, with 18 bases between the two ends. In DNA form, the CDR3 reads TGTGCCAGCAGCCCAGGCCTAAAGGGGTGGACTGAAGCTTTCTTT. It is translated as CASSPGLKGWTEAFF.

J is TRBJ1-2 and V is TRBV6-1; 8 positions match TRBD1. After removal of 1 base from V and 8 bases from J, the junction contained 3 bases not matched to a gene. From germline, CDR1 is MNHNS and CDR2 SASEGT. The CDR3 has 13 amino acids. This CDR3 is CASSEGTGLGYTF. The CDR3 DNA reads TGTGCCAGCAGTGAAGGGACAGGGTTAGGCTACACCTTC.

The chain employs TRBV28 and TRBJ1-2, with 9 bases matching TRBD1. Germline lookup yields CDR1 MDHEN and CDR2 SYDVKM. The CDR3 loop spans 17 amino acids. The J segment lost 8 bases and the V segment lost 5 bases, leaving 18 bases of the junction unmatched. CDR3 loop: CASSTPGQGSGDGGYTF. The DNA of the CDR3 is TGTGCCAGCAGTACACCGGGACAGGGCTCGGGGGATGGAGGCTACACCTTC.

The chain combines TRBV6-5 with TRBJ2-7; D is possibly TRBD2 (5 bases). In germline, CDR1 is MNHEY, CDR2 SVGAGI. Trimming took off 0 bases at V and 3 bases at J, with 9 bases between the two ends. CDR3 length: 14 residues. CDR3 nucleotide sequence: TGTGCCAGCAGTTACTCGAACGAGGGCTACGAGCAGTACTTC. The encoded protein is CASSYSNEGYEQYF.

CDR3 in DNA: TGCGCCAGCGGGGGCCGCACCGGGGAGCTGTTTTTT. As protein: CASGGRTGELFF. This chain connects TRBV4-1 to TRBJ2-2, with D possibly being TRBD1 (6 bases). V was shortened by 8 bases and J by 4 bases, with 8 bases between the two germline ends. CDR1 is MGHRA and CDR2 is YSYEKL in the germline V gene. There are 12 residues in the CDR3.

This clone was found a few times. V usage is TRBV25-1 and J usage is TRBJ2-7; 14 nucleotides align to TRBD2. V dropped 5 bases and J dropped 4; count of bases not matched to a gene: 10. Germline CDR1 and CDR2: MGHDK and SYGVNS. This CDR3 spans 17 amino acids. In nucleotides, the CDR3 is TGTGCCAGCAGTTCGCAGTTGGGGACTAGCGGGAGTTACGAGCAGTACTTC. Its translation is CASSSQLGTSGSYEQYF.

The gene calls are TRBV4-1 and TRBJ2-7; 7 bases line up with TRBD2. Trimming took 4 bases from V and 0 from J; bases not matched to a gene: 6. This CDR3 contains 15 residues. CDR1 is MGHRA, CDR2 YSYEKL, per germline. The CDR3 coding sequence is TGCGCCAGCAGCCCGGGACTAACCGACTCCTACGAGCAGTACTTC. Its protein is CASSPGLTDSYEQYF.

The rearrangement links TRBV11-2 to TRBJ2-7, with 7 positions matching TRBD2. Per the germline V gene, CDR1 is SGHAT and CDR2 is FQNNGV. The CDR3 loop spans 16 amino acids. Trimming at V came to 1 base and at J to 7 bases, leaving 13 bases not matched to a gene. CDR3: CASSLAPEGGLGEQYF. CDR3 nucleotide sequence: TGTGCCAGCAGCTTAGCACCCGAGGGAGGGCTGGGAGAGCAGTACTTC.

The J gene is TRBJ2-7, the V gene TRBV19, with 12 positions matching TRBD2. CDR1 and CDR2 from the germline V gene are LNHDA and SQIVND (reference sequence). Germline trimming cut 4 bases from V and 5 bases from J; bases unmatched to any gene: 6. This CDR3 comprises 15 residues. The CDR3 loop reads CASSTSRLAGDEQYF. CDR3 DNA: TGTGCCAGTAGTACATCCCGACTAGCGGGAGACGAGCAGTACTTC.

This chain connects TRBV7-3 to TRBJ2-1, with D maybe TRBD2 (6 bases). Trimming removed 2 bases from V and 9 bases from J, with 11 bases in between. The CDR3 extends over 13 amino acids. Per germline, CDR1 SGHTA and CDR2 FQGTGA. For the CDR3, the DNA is TGTGCCAGCAGCTTAGGAGGGGTGGTTGAGCAGTTCTTC. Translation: CASSLGGVVEQFF.

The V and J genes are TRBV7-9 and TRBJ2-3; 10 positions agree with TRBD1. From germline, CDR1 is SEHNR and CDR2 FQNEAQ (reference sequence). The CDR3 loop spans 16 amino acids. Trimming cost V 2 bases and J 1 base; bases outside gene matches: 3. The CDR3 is CASSLTGTGGTDTQYF. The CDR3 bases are TGTGCCAGCAGCTTAACCGGGACAGGGGGCACAGATACGCAGTATTTT.

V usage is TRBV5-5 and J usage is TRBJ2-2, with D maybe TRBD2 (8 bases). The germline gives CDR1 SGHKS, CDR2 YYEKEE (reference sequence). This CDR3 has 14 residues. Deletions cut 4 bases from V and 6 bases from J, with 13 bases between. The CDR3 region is CASSREGAPGELFF. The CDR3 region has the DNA TGTGCCAGCAGCCGGGAGGGGGCCCCCGGGGAGCTGTTTTTT.

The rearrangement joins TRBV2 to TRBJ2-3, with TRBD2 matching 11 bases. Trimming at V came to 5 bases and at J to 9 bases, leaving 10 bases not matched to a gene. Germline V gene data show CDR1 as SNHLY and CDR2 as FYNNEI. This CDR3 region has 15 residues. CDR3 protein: CASSRSQLAGETQYF. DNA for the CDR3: TGTGCCAGCAGTCGGTCTCAACTAGCGGGGGAGACGCAGTATTTT.

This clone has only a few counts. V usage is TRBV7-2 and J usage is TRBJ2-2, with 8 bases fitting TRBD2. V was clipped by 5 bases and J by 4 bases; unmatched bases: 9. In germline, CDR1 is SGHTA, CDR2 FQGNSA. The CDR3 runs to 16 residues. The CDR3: CASSPQTSVGTGELFF. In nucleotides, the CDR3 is TGTGCCAGCAGCCCACAGACTAGCGTCGGCACCGGGGAGCTGTTTTTT.

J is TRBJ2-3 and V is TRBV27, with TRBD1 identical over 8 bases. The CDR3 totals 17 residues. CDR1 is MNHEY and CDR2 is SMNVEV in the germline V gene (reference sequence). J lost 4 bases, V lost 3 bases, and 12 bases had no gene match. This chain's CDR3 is CASSLGPGGSRADTQYF. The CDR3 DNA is TGTGCCAGCAGTTTGGGGCCAGGGGGCTCGAGAGCAGATACGCAGTATTTT.

The CDR3 protein is CASSSTSEQYF. The CDR3 coding sequence is TGTGCCAGCAGCTCTACTAGCGAGCAGTACTTC. This chain uses TRBV11-2 with TRBJ2-5; D is perhaps TRBD2 (5 bases). With the DNA end fitting TRBJ2-7 better, the J assignment may be wrong. The CDR3 totals 11 residues. CDR1 is SGHAT and CDR2 is FQNNGV in the germline V gene.

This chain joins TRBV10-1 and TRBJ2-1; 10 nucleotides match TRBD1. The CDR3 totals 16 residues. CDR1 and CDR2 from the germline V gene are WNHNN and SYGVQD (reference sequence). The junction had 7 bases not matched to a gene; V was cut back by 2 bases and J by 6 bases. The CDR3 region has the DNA TGCGCCAGCAGTGAGAGTAGTGGACAGGGGGGCAATGAGCAGTTCTTC. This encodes CASSESSGQGGNEQFF.

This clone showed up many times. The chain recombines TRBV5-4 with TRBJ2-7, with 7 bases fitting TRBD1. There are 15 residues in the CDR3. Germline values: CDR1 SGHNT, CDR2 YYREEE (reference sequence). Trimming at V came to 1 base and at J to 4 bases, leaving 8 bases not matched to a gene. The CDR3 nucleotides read TGTGCCAGCAGCTTGAGTGTAGGGGGCACGTACGAGCAGTACTTC. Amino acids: CASSLSVGGTYEQYF.